The rows below give T cell receptor beta chains drawn from one sample of a study of T cell repertoires in cytomegalovirus infection. Each CDR3 protein is one row after TCRdb ran MiXCR on the reads. Of some 940,000 distinct CDR3 sequences in the sample, roughly 30% were seen once. No antigen has been assigned to these receptors. Source: cultured CD8+ T cells from PBMCs, taken from culture after CMV antigen stimulation. Source of these receptors: a human donor in good health (CMV status not recorded). Some clones in this sample may be carry-over from other donors' samples. Both conserved end residues are part of each CDR3. Fields, in order: clone size, D gene, J gene, V gene, CDR3 DNA, CDR3 protein. D genes are given only for firm matches. Clone size appears in some rows only: once, few, many, or a class for an expanded clone.

.	.	TRBJ2-4	TRBV6-1	TGTGCCAGCAGTGAGTTACTAGCCAAAAACATTCAGTACTTC	CASSELLAKNIQYF
once	TRBD2	TRBJ2-1	TRBV7-4	TGTGCCAGCACCTGGGGAACTAGCGGGGGAAATGAGCAGTTCTTC	CASTWGTSGGNEQFF
.	.	TRBJ2-5	TRBV27	TGTGCCAGCAGTTCTCCAGGGAAACAAGAGACCCAGTACTTC	CASSSPGKQETQYF
few	.	TRBJ2-7	TRBV12-3/TRBV12-4	TGTGCCAGCAGTTTTAGGAGTCTCGAGCAGTACTTC	CASSFRSLEQYF
.	.	TRBJ1-1	TRBV7-2	TGTGCCAGCAGCTGGTCCGGAAAGGGGCGGACTGAAGCTTTCTTT	CASSWSGKGRTEAFF
.	TRBD1	TRBJ2-7	TRBV5-4	TGTGTCAGCAGCTTGGGACAGGGCGCCTACGAGCAGTACTTC	CVSSLGQGAYEQYF
.	.	TRBJ1-1	TRBV29-1	TGCAGCGTTGGCCAGGGACGTTCAACTGAAGCTTTCTTT	CSVGQGRSTEAFF
.	.	TRBJ2-7	TRBV6-1	TGTGCCAGCAGTGAAAGGGACAACTACGAGCAGTACTTC	CASSERDNYEQYF
.	TRBD2	TRBJ2-1	TRBV2	TGTGCCAGCACATCACTAGCGAGCTCCTACAATGAGCAGTTCTTC	CASTSLASSYNEQFF
.	TRBD2	TRBJ2-1	TRBV9	TGTGCCAGCAGCGGACCTAGCGGGCGCTCCTACAATGAGCAGTTCTTC	CASSGPSGRSYNEQFF
many	TRBD2	TRBJ2-2	TRBV7-6	TGTGCCAGCAGCTTAGTACGCCGCCGAGCGGGGACCGGGGAGCTGTTTTTT	CASSLVRRRAGTGELFF
many	.	TRBJ2-7	TRBV7-9	TGTGCCAGCAGCTGGGGTTCCACCTACGAGCAGTACTTC	CASSWGSTYEQYF
few	.	TRBJ1-1	TRBV27	TGTGCCAGCACTCGCCTAGGCCAGAACACTGAAGCTTTCTTT	CASTRLGQNTEAFF
.	.	TRBJ1-5	TRBV19	TGTGCCAGTAGTATAGATCTTACAGGCGTTAATAGCAATCAGCCCCAGCATTTT	CASSIDLTGVNSNQPQHF
many	TRBD1	TRBJ2-5	TRBV25-1	TGTGCCAGCAGTCGGACAGGGGAGGAGACCCAGTACTTC	CASSRTGEETQYF
few	.	TRBJ1-1	TRBV7-9	TGTGCCAGCAGCTTAAACATAGCGGGGAACACTGAAGCTTTCTTT	CASSLNIAGNTEAFF
.	.	TRBJ1-4	TRBV4-2	TGTGCCAGCAGCCAATACCAGGGAGGGGGTAATGAAAAACTGTTTTTT	CASSQYQGGGNEKLFF
.	TRBD1	TRBJ2-7	TRBV29-1	TGCAGCGTCATGGGGACAGCCGACTACGAGCAGTACTTC	CSVMGTADYEQYF
few	.	TRBJ2-1	TRBV12-3/TRBV12-4	TGTGCCAGCACGGTCTACAATGAGCAGTTCTTC	CASTVYNEQFF
.	.	TRBJ2-3	TRBV12-3/TRBV12-4	TGTGCCAGCAGTAGGGACATTCCAGATACGCAGTATTTT	CASSRDIPDTQYF
.	.	TRBJ2-2	TRBV15	TGTGCCACCAGCAGACCTTTGCCCTCCCACACCGGGGAGCTGTTTTTT	CATSRPLPSHTGELFF
.	.	TRBJ1-1	TRBV6-1	TGTGCCAGCAGGGGAGGCCGGCTTGAAGCTTTCTTT	CASRGGRLEAFF
.	TRBD2	TRBJ2-1	TRBV19	TGTGCCAGTAGTTGGGAAGCTAGCGGGGGTTACAATGAGCAGTGCTTC	CASSWEASGGYNEQCF
.	.	TRBJ1-1	TRBV6-6	TGTGCCAGCAGTTACGGGAGAAGGGGGACTGAAGCTTTCTTT	CASSYGRRGTEAFF
.	.	TRBJ2-3	TRBV7-9	TGTGCCAGCAGCCCCCGATTGGGGGGCGGCACAGATACGCAGTATTTT	CASSPRLGGGTDTQYF
few	.	TRBJ1-1	TRBV19	TGTGCCAGTAAGGTGGGGGGCACTGAAGCTTTCTTT	CASKVGGTEAFF
.	.	TRBJ2-5	TRBV6-5	TGTGCCAGCAGCCTCGGGACATGGAGTTTGGAGACCCAGTACTTC	CASSLGTWSLETQYF
.	.	TRBJ1-1	TRBV12-5	TGTGCTAGTGGCTCCGCCGTCACTGAAGCTTTCTTT	CASGSAVTEAFF
.	TRBD2	TRBJ2-5	TRBV7-3	TGTGCCAGCAGCTTAACGGCCGGGGAGGGGACCCAGTACTTC	CASSLTAGEGTQYF
few	.	TRBJ1-1	TRBV12-5	TGTGCTAGTGGCTTGGGACGGAACATGGACACTGAAGCTTTCTTT	CASGLGRNMDTEAFF
few	.	TRBJ2-5	TRBV11-2	TGTGCCAGCAGCTTAGTCTTGGACCGTTACCAAGAGACCCAGTACTTC	CASSLVLDRYQETQYF
.	.	TRBJ2-3	TRBV27	TGTGCCAGCAGTCCAGGGTCGGGGACTAGCACAGATACGCAGTATTTT	CASSPGSGTSTDTQYF
.	.	TRBJ2-5	TRBV5-1	TGCGCCAGCAGCATTTCGACAGGTTTAGAGACCCAGTACTTC	CASSISTGLETQYF
many	.	TRBJ2-1	TRBV6-1	TGTGCCAGCAGTGAAGGGGCCGGTGTAATAGGGTACAATGAGCAGTTCTTC	CASSEGAGVIGYNEQFF
few	.	TRBJ1-2	TRBV19	TGTGCCAGTAGTATTATTCCGGAGGGCAATGGCTACACCTTC	CASSIIPEGNGYTF
.	TRBD2	TRBJ2-6	TRBV29-1	TGCAGCGTTGTCGGGCAGCGGGGGGACGATGGGGCCAACGTCCTGACTTTC	CSVVGQRGDDGANVLTF
.	TRBD1	TRBJ1-1	TRBV7-3	TGTGCCAGCAGCCTTTCCTCCCTGGACAGGGGGCTAAGGACTGAAGCTTTCTTT	CASSLSSLDRGLRTEAFF
once	TRBD1	TRBJ1-5	TRBV12-3/TRBV12-4	TGTGCCAACAGAACGGACAGGGGGTATCAGCCCCAGCATTTT	CANRTDRGYQPQHF
many	TRBD2	TRBJ2-1	TRBV7-8	TGTGCCAGCAGCTTAGCGGCGGGGGGGGCTGCGTATGAGCAGTTCTTC	CASSLAAGGAAYEQFF
few	TRBD2	TRBJ2-5	TRBV6-6	TGTGCCAGCTTTCGGGGGGGTTCGGAGACCCAGTACTTC	CASFRGGSETQYF
few	.	TRBJ2-7	TRBV2	TGTGCCAGCAGTGATAGACCCTACGAGCAGTACTTC	CASSDRPYEQYF
.	TRBD2	TRBJ2-3	TRBV6-6	TGTGCCAGCAGTCCCCTAGCGGGGGACGGTGGAGATACGCAGTATTTT	CASSPLAGDGGDTQYF
once	.	TRBJ1-2	TRBV10-3	TGTGTCATCGCTCCGGGGGGGCGGACTTCTGGCTACACCTTC	CVIAPGGRTSGYTF
.	.	TRBJ2-7	TRBV19	TGTGCCAGTAGTATCACAGGGTTCGACGAGCAGTACTTC	CASSITGFDEQYF
few	.	TRBJ1-1	TRBV13	TGTGCCAGCAGCTCCCCCAATGGGGGAAATCACACTGAAGCTTTCTTT	CASSSPNGGNHTEAFF